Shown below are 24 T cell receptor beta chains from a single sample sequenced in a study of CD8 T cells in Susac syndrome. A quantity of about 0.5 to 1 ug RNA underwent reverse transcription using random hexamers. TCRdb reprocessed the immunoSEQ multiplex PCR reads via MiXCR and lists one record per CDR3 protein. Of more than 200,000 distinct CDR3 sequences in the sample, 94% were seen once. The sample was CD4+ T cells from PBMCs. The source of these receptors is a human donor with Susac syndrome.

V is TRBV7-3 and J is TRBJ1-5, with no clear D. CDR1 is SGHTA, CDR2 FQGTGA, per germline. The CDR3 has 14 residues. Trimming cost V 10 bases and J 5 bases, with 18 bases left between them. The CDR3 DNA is TGTGCCAACCGGAGTTTTCCATCGGATCAGCCCCAGCATTTT. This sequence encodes CANRSFPSDQPQHF.

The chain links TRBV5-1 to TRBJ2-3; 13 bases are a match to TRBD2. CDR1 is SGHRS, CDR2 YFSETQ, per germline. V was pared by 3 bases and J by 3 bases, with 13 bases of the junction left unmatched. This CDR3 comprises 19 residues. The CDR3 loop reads CASSSAGLAGSLGTDTQYF. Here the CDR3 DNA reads TGCGCCAGCAGCTCCGCGGGACTAGCGGGGAGCCTGGGAACAGATACGCAGTATTTT. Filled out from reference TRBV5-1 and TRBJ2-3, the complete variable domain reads KAGVTQTPRYLIKTRGQQVTLSCSPISGHRSVSWYQQTPGQGLQFLFEYFSETQRNKGNFPGRFSGRQFSNSRSEMNVSTLELGDSALYLCASSSAGLAGSLGTDTQYFGPGTRLTVL.

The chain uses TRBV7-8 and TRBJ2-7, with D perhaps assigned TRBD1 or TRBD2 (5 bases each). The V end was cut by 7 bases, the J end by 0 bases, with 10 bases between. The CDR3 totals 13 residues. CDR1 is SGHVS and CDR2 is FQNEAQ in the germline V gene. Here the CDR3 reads CASTRDLSYEQYF. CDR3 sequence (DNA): TGTGCCAGCACTCGGGACCTCTCCTACGAGCAGTACTTC. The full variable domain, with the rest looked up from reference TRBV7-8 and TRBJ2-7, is GAGVSQSPRYKVAKRGQDVALRCDPISGHVSLFWYQQALGQGPEFLTYFQNEAQLDKSGLPSDRFFAERPEGSVSTLKIQRTQQEDSAVYLCASTRDLSYEQYFGPGTRLTVT.

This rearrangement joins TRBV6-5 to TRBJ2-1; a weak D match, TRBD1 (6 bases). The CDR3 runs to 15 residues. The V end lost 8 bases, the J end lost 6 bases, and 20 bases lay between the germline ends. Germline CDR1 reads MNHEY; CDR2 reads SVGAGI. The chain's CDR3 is CASSYGQGQSNEQFF. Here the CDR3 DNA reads TGTGCCAGCTCCTACGGGCAGGGGCAAAGCAATGAGCAGTTCTTC.

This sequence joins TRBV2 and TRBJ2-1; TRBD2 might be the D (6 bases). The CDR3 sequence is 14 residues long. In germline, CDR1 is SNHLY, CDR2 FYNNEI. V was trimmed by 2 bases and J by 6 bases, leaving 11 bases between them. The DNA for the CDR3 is TGTGCCAGCAGTGAAAAACGGGGGTTCAATGAGCAGTTCTTC. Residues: CASSEKRGFNEQFF.

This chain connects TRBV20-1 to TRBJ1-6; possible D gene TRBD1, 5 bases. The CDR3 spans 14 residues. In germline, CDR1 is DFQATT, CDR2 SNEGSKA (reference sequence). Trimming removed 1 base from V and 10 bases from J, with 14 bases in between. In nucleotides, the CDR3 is TGCAGTGCTAGAGTGCAGGGTATAGGATCACCCCTCCACTTT. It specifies CSARVQGIGSPLHF.

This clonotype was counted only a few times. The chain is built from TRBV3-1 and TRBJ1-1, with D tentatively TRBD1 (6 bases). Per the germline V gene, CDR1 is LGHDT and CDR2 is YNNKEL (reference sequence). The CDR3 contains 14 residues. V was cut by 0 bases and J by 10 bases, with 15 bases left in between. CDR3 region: CASSQDQTGGAAFF. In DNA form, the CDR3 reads TGTGCCAGCAGCCAAGACCAGACGGGGGGCGCAGCTTTCTTT.

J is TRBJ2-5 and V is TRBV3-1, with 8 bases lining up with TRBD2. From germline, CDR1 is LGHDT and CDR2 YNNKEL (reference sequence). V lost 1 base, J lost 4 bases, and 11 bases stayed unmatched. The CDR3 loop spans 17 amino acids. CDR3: CASSQAVRGGKGETQYF. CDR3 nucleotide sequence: TGTGCCAGCAGCCAAGCTGTACGGGGGGGCAAGGGAGAGACCCAGTACTTC.

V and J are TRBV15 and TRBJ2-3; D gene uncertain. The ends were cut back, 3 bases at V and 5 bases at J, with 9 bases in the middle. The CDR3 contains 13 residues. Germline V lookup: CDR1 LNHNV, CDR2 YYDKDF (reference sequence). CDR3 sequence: CATSRVDLDTQYF. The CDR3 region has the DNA TGTGCCACCAGCAGGGTGGACCTAGATACGCAGTATTTT.

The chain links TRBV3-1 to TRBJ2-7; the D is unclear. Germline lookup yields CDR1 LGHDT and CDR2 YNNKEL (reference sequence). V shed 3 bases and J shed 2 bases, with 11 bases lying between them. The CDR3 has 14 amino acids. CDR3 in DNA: TGTGCCAGCAGCCAGGGAAGCCTGACCTACGAGCAGTACTTC. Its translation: CASSQGSLTYEQYF.

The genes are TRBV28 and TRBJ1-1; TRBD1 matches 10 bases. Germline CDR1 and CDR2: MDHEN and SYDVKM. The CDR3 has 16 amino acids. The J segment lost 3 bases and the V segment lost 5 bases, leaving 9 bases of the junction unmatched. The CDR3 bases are TGTGCCAGCAGTACCCCGGGACAGGGGTCGGACACTGAAGCTTTCTTT. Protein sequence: CASSTPGQGSDTEAFF.

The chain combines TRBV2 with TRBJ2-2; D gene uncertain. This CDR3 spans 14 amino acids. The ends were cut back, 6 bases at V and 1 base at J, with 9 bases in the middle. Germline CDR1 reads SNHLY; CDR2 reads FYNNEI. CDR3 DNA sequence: TGTGCCAGCAGGTCGGTAGGGAACACCGGGGAGCTGTTTTTT. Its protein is CASRSVGNTGELFF.

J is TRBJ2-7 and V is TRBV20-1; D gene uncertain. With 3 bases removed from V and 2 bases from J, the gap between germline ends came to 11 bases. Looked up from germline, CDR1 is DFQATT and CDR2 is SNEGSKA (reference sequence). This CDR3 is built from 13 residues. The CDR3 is CSASVAATYEQYF. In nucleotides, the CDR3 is TGCAGTGCTAGTGTGGCAGCCACCTACGAGCAGTACTTC.

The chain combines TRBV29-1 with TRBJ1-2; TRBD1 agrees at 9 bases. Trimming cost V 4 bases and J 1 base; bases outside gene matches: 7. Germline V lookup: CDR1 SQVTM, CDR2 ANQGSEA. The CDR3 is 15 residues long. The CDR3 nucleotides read TGCAGCGTTGCGCCCGGGACAGGGCTTAACTATGGCTACACCTTC. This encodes CSVAPGTGLNYGYTF. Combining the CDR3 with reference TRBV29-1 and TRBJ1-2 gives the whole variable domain SAVISQKPSRDICQRGTSLTIQCQVDSQVTMMFWYRQQPGQSLTLIATANQGSEATYESGFVIDKFPISRPNLTFSTLTVSNMSPEDSSIYLCSVAPGTGLNYGYTFGSGTRLTVV.

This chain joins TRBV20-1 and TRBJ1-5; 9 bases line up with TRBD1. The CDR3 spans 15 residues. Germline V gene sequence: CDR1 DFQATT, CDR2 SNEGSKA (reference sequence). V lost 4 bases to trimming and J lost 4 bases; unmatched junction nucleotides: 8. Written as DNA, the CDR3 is TGCAGTGCTATAAGTCCGACAGGGGGAAATCAGCCCCAGCATTTT. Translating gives CSAISPTGGNQPQHF.

CDR3 nucleotides: TGTGCCAGCTCACCAGGGGTAGAAAATCAGCCCCAGCATTTT. Its protein product is CASSPGVENQPQHF. The chain employs TRBV18 and TRBJ1-5; D gene unclear. The V and J ends lost 2 bases and 4 bases respectively, with 9 bases between them. Germline CDR1 KGHSH, CDR2 LQKENI. The CDR3 runs 14 residues.

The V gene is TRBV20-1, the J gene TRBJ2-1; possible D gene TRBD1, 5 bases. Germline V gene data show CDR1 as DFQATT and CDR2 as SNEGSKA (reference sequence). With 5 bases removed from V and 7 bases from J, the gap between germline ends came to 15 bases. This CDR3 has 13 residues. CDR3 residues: CSAPLIAGNEQFF. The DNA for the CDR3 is TGCAGTGCTCCTCTAATTGCAGGGAATGAGCAGTTCTTC.

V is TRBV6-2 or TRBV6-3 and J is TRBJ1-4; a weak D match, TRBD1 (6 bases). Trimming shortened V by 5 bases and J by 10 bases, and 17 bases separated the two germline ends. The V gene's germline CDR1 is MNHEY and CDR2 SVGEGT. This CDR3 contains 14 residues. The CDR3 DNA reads TGTGCCAGCAGTCTACAGGGAATCTCGGGAAAACTGTTTTTT. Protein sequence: CASSLQGISGKLFF.

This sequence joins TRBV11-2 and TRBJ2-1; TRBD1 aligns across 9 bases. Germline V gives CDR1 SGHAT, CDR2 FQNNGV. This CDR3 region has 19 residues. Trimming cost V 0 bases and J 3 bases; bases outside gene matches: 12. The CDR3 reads CASSLDADRGFAFYNEQFF. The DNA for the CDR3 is TGTGCCAGCAGCTTAGATGCGGACAGGGGCTTTGCGTTCTACAATGAGCAGTTCTTC.

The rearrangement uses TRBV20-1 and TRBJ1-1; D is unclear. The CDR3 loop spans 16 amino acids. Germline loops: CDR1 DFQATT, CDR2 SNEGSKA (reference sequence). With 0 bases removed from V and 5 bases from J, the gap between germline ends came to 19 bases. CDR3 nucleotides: TGCAGTGCTAGAGATTTTGGAAGGGCTGGAAGTACTGAAGCTTTCTTT. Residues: CSARDFGRAGSTEAFF.

The CDR3: CASSLARSSYNEQFF. CDR3 in DNA: TGCGCCAGCAGCCTGGCGAGGAGCTCCTACAATGAGCAGTTCTTC. The chain joins TRBV4-3 to TRBJ2-1; D is unresolved. The CDR3 runs 15 residues. Trimming cost V 4 bases and J 0 bases, with 10 bases left between them. Germline V gives CDR1 LGHNA, CDR2 YSLEER.

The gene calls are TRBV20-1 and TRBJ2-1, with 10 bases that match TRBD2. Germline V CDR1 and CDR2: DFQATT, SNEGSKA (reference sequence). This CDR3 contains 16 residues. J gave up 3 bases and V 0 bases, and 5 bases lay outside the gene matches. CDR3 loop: CSARDPLAGDYNEQFF. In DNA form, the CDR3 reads TGCAGTGCTAGAGATCCTCTAGCGGGGGACTACAATGAGCAGTTCTTC.

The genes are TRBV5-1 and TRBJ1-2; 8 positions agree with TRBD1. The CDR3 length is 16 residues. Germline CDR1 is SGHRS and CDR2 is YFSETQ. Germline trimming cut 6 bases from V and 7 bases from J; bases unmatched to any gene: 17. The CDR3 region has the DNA TGCGCCAGCACCCAAAACGCGGGCAGGGGGCGCGGTGGCTACACCTTC. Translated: CASTQNAGRGRGGYTF.

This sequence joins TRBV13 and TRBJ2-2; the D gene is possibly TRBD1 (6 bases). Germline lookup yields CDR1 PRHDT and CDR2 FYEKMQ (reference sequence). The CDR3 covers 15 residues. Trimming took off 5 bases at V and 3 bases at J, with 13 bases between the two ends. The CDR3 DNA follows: TGTGCCAGCAGCCTACAGGGAGATTACACCGGGGAGCTGTTTTTT. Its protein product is CASSLQGDYTGELFF.